The present entry profiles one T cell receptor beta chain with its context. In the authors' workflow: Quantification of nucleated cells was approximated via reference gene primer amplification. TCRdb keeps only in-frame clones here, not all; method: immunoSEQ multiplex PCR. V and J calls plus clone size are reproduced from that table; the DNA served to infer D and trimming. This sample has some 120,000 clones, with roughly 90% found just once. The data derive from a study of blood T cell repertoires in COVID-19. Study as a whole: Acute and convalescent COVID-19 samples came from the United States, Italy and Spain. T cells, B-cell-depleted T cells, or PBMCs provided the cDNA or gDNA that served as material.

This receptor was taken from a human donor with acute or convalescent COVID-19. The donor label of this sample is uncertain. Sequenced sample: peripheral blood.

As DNA, the CDR3 is TGTGCCAGCAGCCAAGATTCAGGGGGACTTAATGGCTACACCTTC. Translated: CASSQDSGGLNGYTF. The chain is built from TRBV3-1 (or the pseudogene TRBV3-2) and TRBJ1-2; TRBD1 matches 7 bases. Germline V gene lookup returns CDR1 LGHDT and CDR2 YNNKEL (reference sequence). CDR3 length: 15 amino acids. The trim removed 0 bases at V and 6 bases at J, leaving 7 bases unmatched.